This TCR beta chain was sequenced in a study of beta chain features in type 1 diabetes. Study-level results: Whatever favoring of shorter templates PCR might show would apply equally to patients and controls. Researchers report that Type 1 diabetes patients had moderately but significantly shorter TCRB CDR3s across all four CD4+ subsets. The naive, central memory and Treg TCRB repertoires of patients appeared to be more similar to one another than those of healthy donors.

Unmatched junction bases numbered 5, after V lost 4 bases and J lost 0 bases. Germline V gene lookup returns CDR1 SGHNT and CDR2 YYREEE (reference sequence). The CDR3 runs 15 residues. On this clone: What it binds is unknown.

Every isolated RNA sample was fully reverse transcribed, so sequencing captured expressed TCRB transcripts. Read counts averaged approximately 3.5 million for samples of naive, central memory and regulatory T cells. Assay: immunoSEQ multiplex PCR; the TCRdb copy retains only in-frame clones and omits some. The sample consists of roughly 150,000 clones, around 10% of them appearing once. This receptor was obtained from a man aged 25 to 40 with type 1 diabetes. Sequencing was performed on central memory CD4+ T cells from blood. This chain uses TRBV5-4 with TRBJ2-3, with 7 bases aligning to TRBD1. The CDR3 here is CASSTTGASTDTQYF. In DNA form, the CDR3 reads TGTGCCAGCAGCACTACAGGGGCAAGCACAGATACGCAGTATTTT.